This passage covers 14 T cell receptor beta chains from one sample sequenced in a study of OX40 agonist ivuxolimab in advanced cancers. Sequenced by immunoSEQ multiplex PCR; TCRdb stores in-frame clones only, minus some. This table holds about 55,000 clones, 80% found once. The source was CD4+ or CD8+ T cells sorted from blood, collected in a trial of the OX40 agonist ivuxolimab. These receptor sequences come from an adult with an advanced solid tumor such as melanoma, head and neck, liver or kidney cancer.

This chain links TRBV6-1 with TRBJ2-7; 9 positions agree with TRBD1. The germline CDR1 and CDR2 sequences are MNHNS and SASEGT. There are 13 residues in the CDR3. J gave up 2 bases and V 6 bases, and 2 bases lay outside the gene matches. The CDR3 region is CASRTGGAYEQYF. CDR3 coding DNA: TGTGCCAGCAGGACAGGGGGAGCCTACGAGCAGTACTTC.

The chain is built from TRBV18 and TRBJ1-2; the D gene is possibly TRBD1 (5 bases). This CDR3 region has 14 residues. The ends were cut back, 0 bases at V and 4 bases at J, with 9 bases in the middle. CDR1 and CDR2 from the germline V gene are KGHSH and LQKENI. CDR3 sequence (DNA): TGTGCCAGCTCACCACCTAGGGACGGCTATGGCTACACCTTC. Its translation: CASSPPRDGYGYTF.

This clone was recorded only once. This chain joins TRBV7-2 and TRBJ2-1; 8 nucleotides line up with TRBD1. The CDR3 has 15 amino acids. Unmatched junction bases numbered 6, after V lost 5 bases and J lost 3 bases. Germline lookup yields CDR1 SGHTA and CDR2 FQGNSA. CDR3 in amino acids: CASSPGQGIYNEQFF. The CDR3 DNA is TGTGCCAGCAGCCCCGGACAGGGTATCTACAATGAGCAGTTCTTC. The complete variable domain, with remaining parts taken from reference TRBV7-2 and TRBJ2-1, reads GAGVSQSPSNKVTEKGKDVELRCDPISGHTALYWYRQSLGQGLEFLIYFQGNSAPDKSGLPSDRFSAERTGGSVSTLTIQRTQQEDSAVYLCASSPGQGIYNEQFFGPGTRLTVL.

The gene calls are TRBV11-2 and TRBJ2-7; 10 bases are shared with TRBD2. This CDR3 is built from 17 residues. Germline loops: CDR1 SGHAT, CDR2 FQNNGV. V was clipped by 0 bases and J by 4 bases; unmatched bases: 9. The CDR3 coding sequence is TGTGCCAGCAGCTTAGATTCCCTAGCGGGAGTCGTGTACGAGCAGTACTTC. Translation: CASSLDSLAGVVYEQYF.

The chain is built from TRBV6-6 and TRBJ2-7; 7 bases align to TRBD1. CDR1 and CDR2 (germline): MNHNY, SVGAGI (reference sequence). With 8 bases clipped from V and 6 bases from J, the junction kept 13 bases outside the gene matches. The CDR3 is 14 amino acids. The CDR3 nucleotides are TGTGCCAGCCGAAGACAGGGTGAAACTCGCGAGCAGTACTTC. Translated: CASRRQGETREQYF.

The chain links TRBV7-2 to TRBJ1-1, with unresolved D. This CDR3 has 15 amino acids. Germline CDR1 and CDR2: SGHTA and FQGNSA. Trimming took off 4 bases at V and 3 bases at J, with 15 bases between the two ends. In DNA, the CDR3 is TGTGCCAGCAGCTCATTGTTGGGGTTCGACACTGAAGCTTTCTTT. Protein product: CASSSLLGFDTEAFF.

J is TRBJ2-7 and V is TRBV7-2; D perhaps matches TRBD2 (5 bases). Per the germline V gene, CDR1 is SGHTA and CDR2 is FQGNSA. The CDR3 length is 15 residues. Trimming took 2 bases from V and 6 from J, leaving 17 bases between them. The CDR3: CASSLTGDLGGEQYF. The CDR3 coding sequence is TGTGCCAGCAGCTTAACCGGGGATCTAGGCGGCGAGCAGTACTTC.

This clone was counted only a few times. CDR3 loop: CASSLEGKGGRNGYTF. DNA of the CDR3: TGTGCCAGCAGCTTAGAGGGTAAAGGAGGGAGAAATGGCTACACCTTC. The J gene is TRBJ1-2, the V gene TRBV7-2; no definite D call. Trimming left V 1 base short and J 6 bases short, with 18 bases between. The CDR3 loop spans 16 amino acids. Per germline, CDR1 SGHTA and CDR2 FQGNSA.

V usage is TRBV5-1 and J usage is TRBJ2-2; weak D call: TRBD1 (5 bases). This CDR3 comprises 15 residues. CDR1 is SGHRS and CDR2 is YFSETQ in the germline V gene. V was cut by 2 bases and J by 4 bases, with 12 bases left in between. The CDR3 DNA reads TGCGCCAGCAGCTTCGACAGCGATCCCACCGGGGAGCTGTTTTTT. It is translated as CASSFDSDPTGELFF.

J is TRBJ2-7 and V is TRBV5-1, with 9 bases matching TRBD2. V dropped 5 bases and J dropped 0; count of bases not matched to a gene: 3. The CDR3 has 14 amino acids. The germline CDR1 and CDR2 sequences are SGHRS and YFSETQ. This CDR3 is CASSFSGSSYEQYF. CDR3 bases: TGCGCCAGCAGTTTTAGCGGGAGCTCCTACGAGCAGTACTTC.

This chain uses TRBV9 with TRBJ1-1, with a weak D call TRBD1 (6 bases). The CDR3 sequence is 13 residues long. Germline CDR1 SGDLS, CDR2 YYNGEE. The V gene lost 0 bases and the J gene lost 11 bases, with 14 bases spanning the gap. This CDR3 reads CASSVAGEGNAFF. CDR3 in DNA: TGTGCCAGCAGCGTAGCAGGGGAAGGGAACGCTTTCTTT.

V usage is TRBV27 and J usage is TRBJ2-7; the D gene is possibly TRBD2 (6 bases). The V end lost 6 bases, the J end lost 7 bases, and 19 bases lay between the germline ends. The CDR3 spans 14 residues. Germline loops: CDR1 MNHEY, CDR2 SMNVEV (reference sequence). As DNA, the CDR3 is TGTGCCAGCAGGCCCCGGAGGGGCCCTGTGGAGCAGTACTTC. Translation gives CASRPRRGPVEQYF.

The sample holds a few counts of this clone. The rearrangement joins TRBV6-1 to TRBJ1-6; D not resolved. The V and J ends lost 3 bases and 8 bases respectively, with 14 bases between them. CDR1 and CDR2 (germline): MNHNS, SASEGT. The CDR3 is 15 residues long. The CDR3 DNA sequence: TGTGCCAGCAGTGAGGACTCCCAAAGGGATTCACCCCTCCACTTT. Encoded protein: CASSEDSQRDSPLHF.

V usage is TRBV7-9 and J usage is TRBJ1-1; D may be TRBD1 (6 bases). The V gene lost 3 bases and the J gene lost 2 bases, with 10 bases spanning the gap. There are 14 residues in the CDR3. Germline lookup yields CDR1 SEHNR and CDR2 FQNEAQ (reference sequence). The CDR3 spells CASSFADRNTEAFF. DNA for the CDR3: TGTGCCAGCAGCTTCGCGGACAGAAACACTGAAGCTTTCTTT.